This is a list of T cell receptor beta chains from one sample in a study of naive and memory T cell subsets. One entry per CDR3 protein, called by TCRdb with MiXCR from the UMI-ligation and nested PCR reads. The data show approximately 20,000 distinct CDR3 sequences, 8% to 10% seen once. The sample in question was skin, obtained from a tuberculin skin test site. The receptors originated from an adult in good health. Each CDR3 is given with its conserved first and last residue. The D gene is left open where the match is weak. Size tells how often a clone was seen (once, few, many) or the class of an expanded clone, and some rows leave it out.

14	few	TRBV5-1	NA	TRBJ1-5	TGCGCCAGCAGCTTGAGCGAAGAAGGACAGCCCCAGCATTTT	CASSLSEEGQPQHF
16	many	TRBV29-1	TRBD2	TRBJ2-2	TGCAGCGTTGCCTTTAGCGGGAGGGCCGACACCGGGGAGCTGTTTTTT	CSVAFSGRADTGELFF
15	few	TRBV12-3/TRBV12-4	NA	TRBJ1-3	TGTGCCAGCAGCCCCCCCGGATACTCTGGAAACACCATATATTTT	CASSPPGYSGNTIYF
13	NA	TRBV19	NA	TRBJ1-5	TGTGCCAGTAGGCGGGCTAGCAATCAGCCCCAGCATTTT	CASRRASNQPQHF
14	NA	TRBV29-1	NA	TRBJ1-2	TGCAGCGTGATGGGAGGGGGGCGCTTCTATGGCGACACCTTC	CSVMGGGRFYGDTF
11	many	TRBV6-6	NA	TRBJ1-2	TGTGCCAGCAGGGGAAACTATGGCTACACCTTC	CASRGNYGYTF
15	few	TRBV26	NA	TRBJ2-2	TGTGCCAGTAGTTCCGGGACAATGAACACCGGGGAGCTGTTTTTT	CASSSGTMNTGELFF
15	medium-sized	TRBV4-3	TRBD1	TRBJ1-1	TGCGCCAGCAGCTTCTGGACAGGGTCGGGCACTGAAGCTTTCTTT	CASSFWTGSGTEAFF
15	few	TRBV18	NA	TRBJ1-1	TGTGCCAGCTCACCAAACAGGAGATTGAACACTGAAGCTTTCTTT	CASSPNRRLNTEAFF
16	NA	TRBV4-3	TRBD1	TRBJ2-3	TGCGCCAGCAGCCAAGGACAGGGCCTAAACACAGATACGCAGTATTTT	CASSQGQGLNTDTQYF
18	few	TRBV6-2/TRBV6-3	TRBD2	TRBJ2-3	TGTGCCAGCAGTTACGCCTCTTTGAGCGGGAGAACCACAGATACGCAGTATTTT	CASSYASLSGRTTDTQYF
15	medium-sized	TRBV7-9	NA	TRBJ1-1	TGTGCCAGCAGTAAATCGACAGTCTCGAACACTGAAGCTTTCTTT	CASSKSTVSNTEAFF
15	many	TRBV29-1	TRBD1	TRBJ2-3	TGCAGCGTTGAATACAGGGGGAGGTTGACAGATACGCAGTATTTT	CSVEYRGRLTDTQYF
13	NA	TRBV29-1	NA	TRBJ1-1	TGCAGCGTTGAGGATCGACAGAACACTGAAGCTTTCTTT	CSVEDRQNTEAFF